The present T cell receptor beta chain was sequenced within a study of T cell clonotyping in hematopoietic cell transplantation. Study-wide results and limits: Pathologically expanded recipient clonotypes increased progressively from day 30 to day 180 as diversity fell.

This clone was recorded once. Antigen specificity is unknown. Profiled with immunoSEQ multiplex PCR; TCRdb holds only in-frame clones, not every one. The sample has 12,000 to 15,000 clones, around 62% seen once; the top ten hold almost 10%. The CDR3 runs to 13 residues. With 0 bases removed from V and 2 bases from J, the gap between germline ends came to 4 bases. CDR1 and CDR2 from the germline V gene are MGHRA and YSYEKL. The chain employs TRBV4-1 and TRBJ1-2; no firm D call. This clonotype originated in a human donor who either received an allogeneic hematopoietic cell transplant for a myeloid malignancy or was a related donor (not recorded which). Some clones in this sample may be carry-over from other donors' samples. The sequenced sample was PBMCs. The CDR3 loop reads CASSQESNYGYTF. The CDR3 coding sequence is TGCGCCAGCAGCCAAGAGTCCAACTATGGCTACACCTTC.